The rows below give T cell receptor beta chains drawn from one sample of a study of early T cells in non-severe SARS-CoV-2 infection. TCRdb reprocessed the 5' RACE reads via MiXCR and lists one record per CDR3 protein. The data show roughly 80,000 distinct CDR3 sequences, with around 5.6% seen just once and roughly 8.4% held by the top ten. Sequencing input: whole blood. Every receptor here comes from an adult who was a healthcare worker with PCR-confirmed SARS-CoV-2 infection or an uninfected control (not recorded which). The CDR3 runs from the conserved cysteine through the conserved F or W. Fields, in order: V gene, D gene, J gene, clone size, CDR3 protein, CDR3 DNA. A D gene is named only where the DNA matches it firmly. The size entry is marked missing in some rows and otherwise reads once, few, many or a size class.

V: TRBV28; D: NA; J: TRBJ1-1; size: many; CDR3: CASSLSGAMNTEAFF; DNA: TGTGCCAGCAGTTTATCAGGGGCAATGAACACTGAAGCTTTCTTT
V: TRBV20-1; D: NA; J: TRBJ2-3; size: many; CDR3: CSARKLEVADTQYF; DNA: TGCAGTGCTAGAAAACTAGAAGTCGCAGATACGCAGTATTTT
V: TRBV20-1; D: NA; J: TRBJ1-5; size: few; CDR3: CSARDMAWTVSNQPQHF; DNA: TGCAGTGCTAGAGATATGGCTTGGACAGTGAGCAATCAGCCCCAGCATTTT
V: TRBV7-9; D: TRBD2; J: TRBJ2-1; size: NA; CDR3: CASSSGGAGVYYNEQFF; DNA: TGTGCCAGCAGCTCCGGTGGAGCGGGAGTTTATTACAATGAGCAGTTCTTC
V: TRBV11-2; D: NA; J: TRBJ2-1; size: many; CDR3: CASSLDRRGGDFEQFF; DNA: TGTGCCAGCAGCTTAGATAGGCGAGGGGGGGATTTTGAGCAGTTCTTC
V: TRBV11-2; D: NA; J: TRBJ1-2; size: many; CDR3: CASSPGTDLVLYGYTF; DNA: TGTGCCAGCAGCCCCGGGACGGACCTCGTCCTGTATGGCTACACCTTC
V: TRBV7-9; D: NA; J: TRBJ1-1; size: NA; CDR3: CASSSGLDTEAFF; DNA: TGTGCCAGCAGCTCAGGGTTGGACACTGAAGCTTTCTTT
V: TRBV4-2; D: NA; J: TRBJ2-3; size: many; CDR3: CASSLRDNTDTQYF; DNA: TGTGCCAGCAGCCTCCGGGACAACACAGATACGCAGTATTTT
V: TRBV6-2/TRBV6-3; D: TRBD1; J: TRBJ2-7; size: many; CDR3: CASSRDRAVEQYF; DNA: TGTGCCAGTTCCCGGGACAGGGCGGTCGAGCAGTACTTC
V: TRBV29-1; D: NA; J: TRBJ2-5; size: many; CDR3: CSASQETQYF; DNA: TGCAGCGCATCGCAAGAGACCCAGTACTTC
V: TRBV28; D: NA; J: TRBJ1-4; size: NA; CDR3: CASGYDREKLFF; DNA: TGTGCCTCTGGATACGACCGGGAAAAACTGTTTTTT
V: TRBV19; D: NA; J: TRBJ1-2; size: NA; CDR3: CASSGNNYGYTF; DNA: TGTGCCAGTAGTGGGAATAACTATGGCTACACCTTC
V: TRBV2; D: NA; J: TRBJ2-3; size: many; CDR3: CASSPKGGYVDTQYF; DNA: TGTGCCAGCAGTCCAAAAGGGGGGTACGTGGATACGCAGTATTTT
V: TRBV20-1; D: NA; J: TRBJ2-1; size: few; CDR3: CSARPATADIYNEQFF; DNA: TGCAGTGCTAGACCCGCCACAGCGGACATCTACAATGAGCAGTTCTTC
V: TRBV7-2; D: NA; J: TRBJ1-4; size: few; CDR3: CASSTTGIGNEKLFF; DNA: TGTGCCAGCAGCACTACAGGGATAGGCAATGAAAAACTGTTTTTT
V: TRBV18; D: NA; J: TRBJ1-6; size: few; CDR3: CASSEGRDYSPLHF; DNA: TGTGCCAGCTCAGAGGGCAGGGATTATTCACCCCTCCACTTT
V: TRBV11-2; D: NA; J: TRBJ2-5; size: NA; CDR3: CASSFQLGPLQETQYF; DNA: TGTGCCAGCAGCTTCCAACTAGGCCCCCTACAAGAGACCCAGTACTTC
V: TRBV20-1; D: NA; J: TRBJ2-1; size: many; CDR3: CSARDHGRDYNEQFF; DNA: TGCAGTGCTAGAGATCATGGGCGGGATTACAATGAGCAGTTCTTC
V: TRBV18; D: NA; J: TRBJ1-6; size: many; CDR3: CASSPPQGDNSPLHF; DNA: TGTGCCAGCTCACCACCCCAGGGTGATAATTCACCCCTCCACTTT
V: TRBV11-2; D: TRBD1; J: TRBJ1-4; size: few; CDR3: CASSAPKGARDEKLFF; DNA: TGTGCCAGCAGCGCACCAAAGGGGGCGCGTGATGAAAAACTGTTTTTT
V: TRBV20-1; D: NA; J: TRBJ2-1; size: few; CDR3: CSARLMRTETGVEFF; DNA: TGCAGTGCTAGACTCATGAGGACAGAGACTGGTGTGGAGTTCTTC
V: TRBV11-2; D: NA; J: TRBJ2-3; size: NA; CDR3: CASSRGGSDTQYF; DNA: TGTGCCAGCAGCAGGGGTGGGTCAGATACGCAGTATTTT
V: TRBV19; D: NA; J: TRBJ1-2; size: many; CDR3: CASSISSEYYGYTF; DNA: TGTGCCAGTAGTATTTCGTCTGAATATTATGGCTACACCTTC
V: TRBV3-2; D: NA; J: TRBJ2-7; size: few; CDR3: CASSQEVVAGYEQYF; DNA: TGTGCCAGCAGCCAAGAAGTGGTAGCGGGATACGAGCAGTACTTC
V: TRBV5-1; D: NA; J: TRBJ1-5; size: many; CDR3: CASSLVDSRLQPQHF; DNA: TGCGCCAGCAGCTTGGTGGACAGCCGTCTTCAGCCCCAGCATTTT
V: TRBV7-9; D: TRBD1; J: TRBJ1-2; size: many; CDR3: CASSPRQGANYGYTF; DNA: TGTGCCAGCAGCCCAAGACAGGGAGCTAACTATGGCTACACCTTC
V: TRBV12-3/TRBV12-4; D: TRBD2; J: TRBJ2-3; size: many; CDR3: CASSPPAGLRTDTQYF; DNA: TGTGCCAGCAGCCCCCCAGCGGGGCTTCGCACAGATACGCAGTATTTT
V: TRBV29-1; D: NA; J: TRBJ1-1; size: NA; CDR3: CSVVSYLGRQNTEAFF; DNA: TGCAGCGTTGTGTCGTATTTGGGCAGGCAGAACACTGAAGCTTTCTTT
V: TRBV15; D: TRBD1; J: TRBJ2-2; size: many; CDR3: CATSSWTGGGGTGELFF; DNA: TGTGCCACCAGCAGTTGGACAGGGGGCGGCGGCACCGGGGAGCTGTTTTTT
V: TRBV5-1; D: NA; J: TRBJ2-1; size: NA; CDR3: CASGTGAKSNEQFF; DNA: TGCGCCAGCGGCACAGGCGCCAAGTCCAATGAGCAGTTCTTC
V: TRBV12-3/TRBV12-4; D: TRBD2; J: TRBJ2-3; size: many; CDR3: CASSPTSGGAWTQYF; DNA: TGTGCCAGCAGCCCAACTAGCGGGGGGGCTTGGACGCAGTATTTT
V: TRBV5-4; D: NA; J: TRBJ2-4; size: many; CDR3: CASSFQGAGAKNIQYF; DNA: TGTGCCAGCAGCTTTCAAGGGGCGGGGGCCAAAAACATTCAGTACTTC
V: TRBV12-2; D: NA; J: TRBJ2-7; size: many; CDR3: CASRLVQGGYEQYF; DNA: TGTGCAAGTCGCTTAGTACAGGGGGGCTACGAGCAGTACTTC
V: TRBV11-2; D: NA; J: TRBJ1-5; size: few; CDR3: CASSLGQRQPQHF; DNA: TGTGCCAGCAGCTTAGGACAGAGGCAGCCCCAGCATTTT
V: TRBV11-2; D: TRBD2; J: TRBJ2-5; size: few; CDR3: CASSRGLLQETQYF; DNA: TGTGCCAGCAGCCGGGGACTACTACAAGAGACCCAGTACTTC
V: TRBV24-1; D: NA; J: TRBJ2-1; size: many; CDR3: CATSDSLGGYNEQFF; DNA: TGTGCCACCAGTGATAGTCTCGGGGGATACAATGAGCAGTTCTTC
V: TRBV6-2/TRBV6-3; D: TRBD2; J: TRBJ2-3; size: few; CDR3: CASRIRTSGRGDTDTQYF; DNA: TGTGCCAGCAGAATTCGGACTAGCGGGAGAGGAGATACAGATACGCAGTATTTT
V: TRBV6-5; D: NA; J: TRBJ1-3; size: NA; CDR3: CASSLSSAGNTIYF; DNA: TGTGCCAGCAGTCTCTCGTCGGCTGGAAACACCATATATTTT
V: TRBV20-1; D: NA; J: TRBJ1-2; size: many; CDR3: CSATHTANYGYTF; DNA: TGCAGTGCAACTCACACTGCTAACTATGGCTACACCTTC
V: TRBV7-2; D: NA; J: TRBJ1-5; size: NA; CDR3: CASSYPGSNQPQHF; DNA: TGTGCCAGCAGCTACCCCGGCAGCAATCAGCCCCAGCATTTT
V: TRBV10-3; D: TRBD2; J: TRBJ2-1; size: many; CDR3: CAIGGLAGVYNEQFF; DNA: TGTGCCATCGGCGGACTAGCGGGGGTCTACAATGAGCAGTTCTTC
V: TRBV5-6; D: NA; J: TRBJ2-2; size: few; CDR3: CASSTYRLANTGELFF; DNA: TGTGCCAGCAGCACATACAGACTCGCGAACACCGGGGAGCTGTTTTTT
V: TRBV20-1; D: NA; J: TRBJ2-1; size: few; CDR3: CSARDAGVSEQFF; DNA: TGCAGTGCTAGGGACGCAGGGGTTAGCGAGCAGTTCTTC
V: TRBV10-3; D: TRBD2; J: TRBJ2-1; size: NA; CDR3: CATQAGEAYNEQFF; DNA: TGTGCCACCCAAGCGGGAGAAGCCTACAATGAGCAGTTCTTC
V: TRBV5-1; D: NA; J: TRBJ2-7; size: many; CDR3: CASSQLGHTYEQYF; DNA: TGCGCCAGCAGCCAATTAGGGCACACCTACGAGCAGTACTTC